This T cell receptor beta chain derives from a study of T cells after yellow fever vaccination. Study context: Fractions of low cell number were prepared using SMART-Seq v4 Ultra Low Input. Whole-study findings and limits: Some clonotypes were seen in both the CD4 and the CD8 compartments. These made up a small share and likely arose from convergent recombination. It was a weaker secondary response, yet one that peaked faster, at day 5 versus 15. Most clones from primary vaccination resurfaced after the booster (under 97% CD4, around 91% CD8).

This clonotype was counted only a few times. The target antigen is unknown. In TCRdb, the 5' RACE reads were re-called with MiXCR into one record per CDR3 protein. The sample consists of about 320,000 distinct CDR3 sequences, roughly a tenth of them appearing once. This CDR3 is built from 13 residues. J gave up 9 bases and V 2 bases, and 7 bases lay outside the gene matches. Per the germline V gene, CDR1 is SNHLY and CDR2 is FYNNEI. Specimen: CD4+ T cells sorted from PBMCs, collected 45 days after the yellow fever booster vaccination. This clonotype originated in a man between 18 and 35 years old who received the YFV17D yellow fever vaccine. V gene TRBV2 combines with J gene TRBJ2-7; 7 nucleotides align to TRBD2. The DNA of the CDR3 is TGTGCCAGCAGTGAAAGCGGGATGCGGGGGCAGTACTTC. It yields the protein CASSESGMRGQYF.